Below are 15 T cell receptor beta chains sequenced from a single sample in a study of control samples from healthy donors and cancer patients. This table comes from immunoSEQ multiplex PCR, and its TCRdb copy is limited to in-frame clones, with some not included. The sample shows roughly 200,000 clones, roughly nine tenths of them seen only once. The sequenced material came from blood. The receptors were gathered from a man aged 25 to 40 in good health.

The rearrangement links TRBV3-1 (or the pseudogene TRBV3-2) to TRBJ2-6, with 11 positions matching TRBD1. This CDR3 has 17 amino acids. Germline V gives CDR1 LGHDT, CDR2 YNNKEL (reference sequence). V shed 7 bases, J shed 4 bases, and the junction held 9 bases outside the gene matches. CDR3 coding DNA: TGTGCCAGCAAAGGGGGGACAGGGGGGCTCGGGGCCAACGTCCTGACTTTC. It specifies CASKGGTGGLGANVLTF.

The rearrangement uses TRBV30 and TRBJ1-5, with D perhaps TRBD1 (6 bases). This CDR3 comprises 13 residues. The V end lost 2 bases, the J end lost 4 bases, and 9 bases lay between the germline ends. The germline V gene has CDR1 GTSNPN and CDR2 SVGIG (reference sequence). In DNA, the CDR3 is TGTGCCTGGAGTCGGGACACTAATCAGCCCCAGCATTTT. This encodes CAWSRDTNQPQHF.

The chain couples TRBV5-1 to TRBJ2-3, with D perhaps TRBD1 or TRBD2 (5 bases each). CDR1 and CDR2 (germline): SGHRS, YFSETQ. This CDR3 region has 15 residues. V lost 0 bases and J lost 6, with 14 bases in between. CDR3 nucleotides: TGCGCCAGCAGCTTGGTTTCTGGGGGTAGGGATACGCAGTATTTT. Translating gives CASSLVSGGRDTQYF.

The chain combines TRBV27 with TRBJ1-1; TRBD1 aligns across 8 bases. V lost 7 bases and J lost 1; bases outside the gene matches: 5. Germline loops: CDR1 MNHEY, CDR2 SMNVEV (reference sequence). The CDR3 extends over 14 amino acids. CDR3 amino acids: CASIGDRQNTEAFF. The CDR3 nucleotides are TGTGCCAGCATCGGGGACAGGCAGAACACTGAAGCTTTCTTT.

This chain connects TRBV4-2 to TRBJ2-7, with no clear D. Looked up from germline, CDR1 is LGHNA and CDR2 is YNFKEQ. V shed 3 bases and J shed 4 bases, with 4 bases lying between them. This CDR3 has 11 amino acids. The CDR3 nucleotides read TGTGCCAGCAGCCAGGCATACGAGCAGTACTTC. Protein: CASSQAYEQYF.

The chain is built from TRBV30 and TRBJ2-2; TRBD1 matches 7 bases. The CDR3 is 14 amino acids. The germline V gene encodes CDR1 GTSNPN and CDR2 SVGIG (reference sequence). The junction had 8 bases not matched to a gene; V was cut back by 4 bases and J by 6 bases. CDR3 amino acids: CAWNLIGQAGELFF. The CDR3 DNA is TGTGCCTGGAACCTAATAGGACAGGCCGGGGAGCTGTTTTTT.

The chain uses TRBV15 and TRBJ2-7, with TRBD2 as a possible D gene (5 bases). Between the trimmed V and J ends, which lost 6 bases and 5 bases, there was a span of 17 bases. The CDR3 covers 14 residues. In germline, CDR1 is LNHNV, CDR2 YYDKDF (reference sequence). The CDR3 DNA is TGTGCCACCAGAACCGGGGTTTCGGGGAACGAGCAGTACTTC. Protein product: CATRTGVSGNEQYF.

This clone was picked up one time. The chain links TRBV9 to TRBJ2-1; D may be TRBD2 (6 bases). Deletions cut 4 bases from V and 0 bases from J, with 14 bases between. CDR1 SGDLS and CDR2 YYNGEE come from the germline V gene. The CDR3 covers 16 residues. In DNA form, the CDR3 reads TGTGCCAGCAGCCCTCCCGGGGGAAGCTCCTACAATGAGCAGTTCTTC. Translated, it gives CASSPPGGSSYNEQFF. The complete variable domain, with remaining parts taken from reference TRBV9 and TRBJ2-1, reads DSGVTQTPKHLITATGQRVTLRCSPRSGDLSVYWYQQSLDQGLQFLIQYYNGEERAKGNILERFSAQQFPDLHSELNLSSLELGDSALYFCASSPPGGSSYNEQFFGPGTRLTVL.

This chain links TRBV19 with TRBJ1-1; the D is unclear. V gave up 3 bases and J gave up 1 base, with 9 bases separating them. The CDR3 extends over 14 amino acids. Germline CDR1 reads LNHDA; CDR2 reads SQIVND (reference sequence). CDR3 sequence: CASSMSRRNTEAFF. The CDR3 DNA follows: TGTGCCAGTAGTATGAGCAGGCGGAACACTGAAGCTTTCTTT.

The V gene is TRBV27, the J gene TRBJ2-6, with D possibly being TRBD1 or TRBD2 (6 bases each). Trimming left V 5 bases short and J 1 base short, with 15 bases between. Germline V gene lookup returns CDR1 MNHEY and CDR2 SMNVEV (reference sequence). CDR3 length equals 17 residues. CDR3 residues: CASSPTGALSGANVLTF. CDR3 nucleotides: TGTGCCAGCAGTCCTACGGGGGCGCTTTCTGGGGCCAACGTCCTGACTTTC. Full variable domain (outside the CDR3, taken from reference TRBV27 and TRBJ2-6): EAQVTQNPRYLITVTGKKLTVTCSQNMNHEYMSWYRQDPGLGLRQIYYSMNVEVTDKGDVPEGYKVSRKEKRNFPLILESPSPNQTSLYFCASSPTGALSGANVLTFGAGSRLTVL.

The rearrangement links TRBV11-1 to TRBJ1-1; no firm D call. This CDR3 is built from 14 residues. CDR1 is SGHAT and CDR2 is FQDESV in the germline V gene (reference sequence). V dropped 0 bases and J dropped 1 base, with 6 bases sitting between them. Here the CDR3 DNA reads TGTGCCAGCAGCTTAGCAGGTGCGAACACTGAAGCTTTCTTT. Translating gives CASSLAGANTEAFF.

The chain employs TRBV29-1 and TRBJ1-5; no clear D gene. V was clipped by 4 bases and J by 4 bases, with 11 bases between them. The V gene's germline CDR1 is SQVTM and CDR2 ANQGSEA. The CDR3 covers 13 residues. For the CDR3, the DNA is TGCAGCGTTGTGACCGGGTGGAATCAGCCCCAGCATTTT. This codes for CSVVTGWNQPQHF.

The chain has TRBV3-1 (or the pseudogene TRBV3-2) and TRBJ2-1, with D possibly matching TRBD2 (6 bases). Looked up from germline, CDR1 is LGHDT and CDR2 is YNNKEL (reference sequence). V gave up 4 bases and J gave up 7 bases, with 17 bases separating them. The CDR3 extends over 15 amino acids. Here the CDR3 reads CASSPSGGATNEQFF. CDR3 bases: TGTGCCAGCAGCCCCTCCGGAGGGGCGACAAATGAGCAGTTCTTC.

V is TRBV14 and J is TRBJ1-6, with D possibly being TRBD1 (6 bases). From germline, CDR1 is SGHDN and CDR2 FVKESK. The V and J ends lost 6 bases and 7 bases respectively, with 10 bases between them. The CDR3 runs to 13 residues. The CDR3 DNA sequence: TGTGCCAGCAGATCTACAGGGAATTCACCCCTCCACTTT. Protein sequence: CASRSTGNSPLHF.

The chain couples TRBV27 to TRBJ1-1, with D possibly TRBD1 on 5 matching bases. CDR3 length: 13 residues. Trimming shortened V by 6 bases and J by 4 bases, and 12 bases separated the two germline ends. CDR1 is MNHEY and CDR2 is SMNVEV in the germline V gene (reference sequence). CDR3 amino acids: CASSITGLTEAFF. The CDR3 DNA reads TGTGCCAGCAGCATAACAGGTCTCACTGAAGCTTTCTTT.